This TCR beta chain was documented in a study of T cells after posttransplantation cyclophosphamide. Study-wide points: TRB overlap between skin or GI tissue T cells and blood was limited. Donor CD8+ memory clones often dominated recipient blood repertoires at later times.

Measured with immunoSEQ multiplex PCR; TCRdb has only the in-frame clones, and not every one. The sample holds about 42,000 clones, about 92% seen once. A marrow graft followed busulfan-fludarabine conditioning, with cyclophosphamide on days +3 and +4. In the case of this clone: What it binds is unknown.

The CDR3 loop spans 15 amino acids. Trimming removed 7 bases at V and 1 base at J, with 16 bases between. Germline V gene data show CDR1 as MNHNS and CDR2 as SASEGT. Source: PBMCs, taken 60 to 65 days after allogeneic stem cell transplant with posttransplant cyclophosphamide. The receptor was isolated from a male patient aged 55 to 70 who received an allogeneic stem cell transplant from a related donor and was CMV-positive. A subset of T cells may come from the graft donor. V usage is TRBV6-1 and J usage is TRBJ1-1, with no clear D. In DNA, the CDR3 is TGTGCCAGCACTCCAGTTATCCCCCCGAACACTGAAGCTTTCTTT. Its translation is CASTPVIPPNTEAFF.